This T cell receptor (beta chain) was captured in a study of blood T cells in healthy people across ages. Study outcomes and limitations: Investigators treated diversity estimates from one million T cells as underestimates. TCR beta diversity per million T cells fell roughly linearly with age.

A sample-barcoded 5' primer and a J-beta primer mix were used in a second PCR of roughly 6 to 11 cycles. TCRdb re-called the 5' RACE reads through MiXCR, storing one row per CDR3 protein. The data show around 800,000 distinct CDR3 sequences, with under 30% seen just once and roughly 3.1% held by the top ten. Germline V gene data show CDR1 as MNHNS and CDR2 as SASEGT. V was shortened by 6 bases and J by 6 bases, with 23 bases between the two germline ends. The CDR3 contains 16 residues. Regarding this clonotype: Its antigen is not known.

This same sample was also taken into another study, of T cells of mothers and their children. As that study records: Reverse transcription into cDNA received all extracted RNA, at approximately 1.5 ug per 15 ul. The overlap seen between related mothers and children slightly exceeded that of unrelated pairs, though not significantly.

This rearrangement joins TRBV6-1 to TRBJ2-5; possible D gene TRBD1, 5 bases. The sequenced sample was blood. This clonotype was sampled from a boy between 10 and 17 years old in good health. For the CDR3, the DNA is TGTGCCAGCAGCCGAGTTAATTTCAGGGCCCACCAGACCCAGTACTTC. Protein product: CASSRVNFRAHQTQYF.